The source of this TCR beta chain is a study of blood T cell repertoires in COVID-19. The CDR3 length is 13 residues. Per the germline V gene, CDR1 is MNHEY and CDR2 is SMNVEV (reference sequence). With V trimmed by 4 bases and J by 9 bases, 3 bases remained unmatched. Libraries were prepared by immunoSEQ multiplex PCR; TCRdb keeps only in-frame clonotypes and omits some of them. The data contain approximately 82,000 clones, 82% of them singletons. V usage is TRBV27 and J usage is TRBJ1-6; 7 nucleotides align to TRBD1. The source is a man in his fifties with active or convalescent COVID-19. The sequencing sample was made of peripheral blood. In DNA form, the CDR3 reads TGTGCCAGCAGTTGGACAGGAATTTCACCCCTCCACTTT. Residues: CASSWTGISPLHF.